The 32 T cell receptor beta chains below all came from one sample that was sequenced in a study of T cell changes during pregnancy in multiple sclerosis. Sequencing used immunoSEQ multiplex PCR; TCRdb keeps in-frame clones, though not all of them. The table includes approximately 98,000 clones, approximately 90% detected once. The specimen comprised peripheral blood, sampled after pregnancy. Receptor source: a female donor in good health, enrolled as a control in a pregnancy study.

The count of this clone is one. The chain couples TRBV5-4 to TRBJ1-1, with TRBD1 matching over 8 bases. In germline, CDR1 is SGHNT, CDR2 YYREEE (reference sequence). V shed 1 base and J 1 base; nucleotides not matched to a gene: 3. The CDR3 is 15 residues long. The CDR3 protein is CASSLPGTGNTEAFF. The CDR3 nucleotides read TGTGCCAGCAGCTTGCCTGGGACAGGGAACACTGAAGCTTTCTTT.

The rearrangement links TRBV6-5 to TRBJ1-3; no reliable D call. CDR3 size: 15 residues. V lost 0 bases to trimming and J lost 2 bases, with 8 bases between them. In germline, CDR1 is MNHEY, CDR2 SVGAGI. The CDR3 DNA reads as TGTGCCAGCAGTTACTCTACTCTCGCTGGAAACACCATATATTTT. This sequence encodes CASSYSTLAGNTIYF.

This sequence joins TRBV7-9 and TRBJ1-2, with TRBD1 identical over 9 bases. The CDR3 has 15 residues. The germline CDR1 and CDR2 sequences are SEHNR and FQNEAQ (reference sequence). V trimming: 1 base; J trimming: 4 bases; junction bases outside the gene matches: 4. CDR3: CASSLGDRDFYGYTF. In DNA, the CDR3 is TGTGCCAGCAGCTTAGGGGACAGGGACTTCTATGGCTACACCTTC.

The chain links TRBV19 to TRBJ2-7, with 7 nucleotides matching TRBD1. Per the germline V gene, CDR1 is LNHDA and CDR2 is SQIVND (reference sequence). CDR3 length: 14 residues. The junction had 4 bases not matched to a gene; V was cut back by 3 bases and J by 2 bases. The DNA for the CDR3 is TGTGCCAGTAGTATCCAGGGGGAGACCTACGAGCAGTACTTC. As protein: CASSIQGETYEQYF.

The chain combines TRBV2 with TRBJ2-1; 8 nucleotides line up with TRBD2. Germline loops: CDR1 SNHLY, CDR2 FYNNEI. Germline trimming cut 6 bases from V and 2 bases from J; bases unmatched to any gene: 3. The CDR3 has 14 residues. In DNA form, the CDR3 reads TGTGCCAGCAGACGGGAGGGCCCCTACAATGAGCAGTTCTTC. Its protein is CASRREGPYNEQFF.

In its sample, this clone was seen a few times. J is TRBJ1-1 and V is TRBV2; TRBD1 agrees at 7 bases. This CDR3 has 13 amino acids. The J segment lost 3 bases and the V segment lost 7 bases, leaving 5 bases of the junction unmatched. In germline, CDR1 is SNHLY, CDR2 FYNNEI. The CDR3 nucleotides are TGTGCCAGCACCTTAGACAGGGACACTGAAGCTTTCTTT. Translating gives CASTLDRDTEAFF.

The CDR3 loop is CASSPKRDRGISGYTF. The CDR3, as DNA: TGTGCCAGCTCACCAAAAAGGGACAGGGGGATAAGTGGCTACACCTTC. This chain joins TRBV18 and TRBJ1-2, with 11 bases that match TRBD1. With V trimmed by 2 bases and J by 7 bases, 9 bases remained unmatched. There are 16 residues in the CDR3. In germline, CDR1 is KGHSH, CDR2 LQKENI. The entire variable domain, with the rest obtained from reference TRBV18 and TRBJ1-2, is as follows: NAGVMQNPRHLVRRRGQEARLRCSPMKGHSHVYWYRQLPEEGLKFMVYLQKENIIDESGMPKERFSAEFPKEGPSILRIQQVVRGDSAAYFCASSPKRDRGISGYTFGSGTRLTVV.

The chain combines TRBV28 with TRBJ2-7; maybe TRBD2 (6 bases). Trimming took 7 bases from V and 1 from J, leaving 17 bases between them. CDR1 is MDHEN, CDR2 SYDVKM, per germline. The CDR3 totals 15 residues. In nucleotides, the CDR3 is TGTGCCAGCAACGGACCGGAGGGAGGTTCCTACGAGCAGTACTTC. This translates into CASNGPEGGSYEQYF.

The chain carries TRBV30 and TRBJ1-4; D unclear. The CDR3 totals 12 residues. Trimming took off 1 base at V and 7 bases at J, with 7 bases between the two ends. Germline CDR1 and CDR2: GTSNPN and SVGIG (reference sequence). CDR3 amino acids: CAWSARFEKLFF. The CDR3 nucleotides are TGTGCCTGGAGTGCCCGTTTTGAAAAACTGTTTTTT.

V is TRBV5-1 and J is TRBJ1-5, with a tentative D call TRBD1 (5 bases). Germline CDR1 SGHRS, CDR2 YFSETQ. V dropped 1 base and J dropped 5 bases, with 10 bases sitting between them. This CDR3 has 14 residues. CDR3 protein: CASSLQSGDQPQHF. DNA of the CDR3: TGCGCCAGCAGCTTGCAGTCGGGGGATCAGCCCCAGCATTTT. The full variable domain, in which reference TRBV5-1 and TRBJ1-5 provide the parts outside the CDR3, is KAGVTQTPRYLIKTRGQQVTLSCSPISGHRSVSWYQQTPGQGLQFLFEYFSETQRNKGNFPGRFSGRQFSNSRSEMNVSTLELGDSALYLCASSLQSGDQPQHFGDGTRLSIL.

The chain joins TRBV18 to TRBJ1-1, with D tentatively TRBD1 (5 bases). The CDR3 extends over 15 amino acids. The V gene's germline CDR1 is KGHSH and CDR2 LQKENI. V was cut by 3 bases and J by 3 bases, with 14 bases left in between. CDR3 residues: CASSPWGGGDTEAFF. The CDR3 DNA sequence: TGTGCCAGCTCACCTTGGGGGGGAGGGGACACTGAAGCTTTCTTT.

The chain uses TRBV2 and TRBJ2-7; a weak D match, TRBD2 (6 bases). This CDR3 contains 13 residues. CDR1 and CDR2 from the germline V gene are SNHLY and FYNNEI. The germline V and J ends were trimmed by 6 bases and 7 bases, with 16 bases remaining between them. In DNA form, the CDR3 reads TGTGCCAGCAGCCGGGAGCCCGGGTCGGAGCAGTACTTC. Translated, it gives CASSREPGSEQYF.

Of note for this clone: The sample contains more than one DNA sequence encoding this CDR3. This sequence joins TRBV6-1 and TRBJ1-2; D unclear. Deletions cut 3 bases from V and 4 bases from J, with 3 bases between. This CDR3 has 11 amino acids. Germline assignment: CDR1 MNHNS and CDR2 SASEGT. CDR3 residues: CASSDSYGYTF. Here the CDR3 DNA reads TGTGCCAGCAGTGACAGCTATGGCTACACCTTC.

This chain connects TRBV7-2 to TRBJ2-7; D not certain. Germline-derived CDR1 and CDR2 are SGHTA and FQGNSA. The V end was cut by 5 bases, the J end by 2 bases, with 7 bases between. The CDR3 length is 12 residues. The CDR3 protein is CASSPQTYEQYF. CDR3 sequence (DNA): TGTGCCAGCAGCCCCCAGACCTACGAGCAGTACTTC.

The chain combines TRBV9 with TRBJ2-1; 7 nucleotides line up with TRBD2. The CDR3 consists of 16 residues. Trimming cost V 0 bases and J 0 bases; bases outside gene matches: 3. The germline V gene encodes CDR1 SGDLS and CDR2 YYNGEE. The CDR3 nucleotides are TGTGCCAGCAGCGTAGTAGGCGGGAGCTCCTACAATGAGCAGTTCTTC. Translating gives CASSVVGGSSYNEQFF.

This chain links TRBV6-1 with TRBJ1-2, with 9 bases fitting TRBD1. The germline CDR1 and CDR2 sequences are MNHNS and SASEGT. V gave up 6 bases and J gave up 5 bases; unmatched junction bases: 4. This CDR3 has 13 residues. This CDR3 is CASSKDRGYGYTF. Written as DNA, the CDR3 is TGTGCCAGCAGCAAGGACAGGGGTTATGGCTACACCTTC.

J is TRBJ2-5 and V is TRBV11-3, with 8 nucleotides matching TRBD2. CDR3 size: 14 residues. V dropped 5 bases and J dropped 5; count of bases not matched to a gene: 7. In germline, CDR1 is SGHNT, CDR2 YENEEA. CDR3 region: CASSRAGAGETQYF. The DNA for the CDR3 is TGTGCCAGCAGCCGAGCGGGAGCAGGGGAGACCCAGTACTTC. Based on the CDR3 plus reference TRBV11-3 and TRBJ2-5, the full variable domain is EAGVVQSPRYKIIEKKQPVAFWCNPISGHNTLYWYLQNLGQGPELLIRYENEEAVDDSQLPKDRFSAERLKGVDSTLKIQPAELGDSAVYLCASSRAGAGETQYFGPGTRLLVL.

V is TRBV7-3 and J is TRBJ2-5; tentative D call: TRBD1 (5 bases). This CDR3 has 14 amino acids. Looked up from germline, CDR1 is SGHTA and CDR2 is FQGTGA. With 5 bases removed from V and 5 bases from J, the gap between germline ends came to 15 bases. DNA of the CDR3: TGTGCCAGCAGCCTCCAGGGCAGGCTCGAGACCCAGTACTTC. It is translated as CASSLQGRLETQYF.

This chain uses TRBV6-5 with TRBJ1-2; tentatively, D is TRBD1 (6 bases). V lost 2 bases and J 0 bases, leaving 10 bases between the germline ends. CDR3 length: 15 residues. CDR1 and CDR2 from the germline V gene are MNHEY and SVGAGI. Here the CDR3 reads CASSYLDRANYGYTF. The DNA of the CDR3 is TGTGCCAGCAGTTACCTGGACAGAGCTAACTATGGCTACACCTTC.

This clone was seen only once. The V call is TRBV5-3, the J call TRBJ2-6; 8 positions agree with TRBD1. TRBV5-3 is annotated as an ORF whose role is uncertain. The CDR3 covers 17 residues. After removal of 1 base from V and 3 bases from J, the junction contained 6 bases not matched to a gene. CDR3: CARSLTQGAGGANVLTF. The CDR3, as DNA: TGTGCCAGAAGCTTGACGCAGGGGGCGGGTGGGGCCAACGTCCTGACTTTC.

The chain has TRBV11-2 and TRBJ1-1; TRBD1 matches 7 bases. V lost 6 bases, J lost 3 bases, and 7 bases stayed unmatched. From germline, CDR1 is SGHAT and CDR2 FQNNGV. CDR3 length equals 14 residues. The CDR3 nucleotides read TGTGCCAGCAGGGTGACAGGGACTTACACTGAAGCTTTCTTT. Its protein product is CASRVTGTYTEAFF.

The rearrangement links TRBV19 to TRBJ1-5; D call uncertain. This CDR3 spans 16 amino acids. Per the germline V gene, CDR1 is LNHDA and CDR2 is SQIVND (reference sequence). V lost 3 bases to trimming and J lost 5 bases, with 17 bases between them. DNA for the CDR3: TGTGCCAGTAGTATGTCTTTAGGCAGTCAGGATCAGCCCCAGCATTTT. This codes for CASSMSLGSQDQPQHF.

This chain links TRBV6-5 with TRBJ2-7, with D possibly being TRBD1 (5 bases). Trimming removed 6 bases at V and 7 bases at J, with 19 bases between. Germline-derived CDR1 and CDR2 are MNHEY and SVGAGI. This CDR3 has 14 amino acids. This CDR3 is CASSSPTTVKEQYF. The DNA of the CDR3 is TGTGCCAGCAGCTCACCGACGACAGTAAAGGAGCAGTACTTC.

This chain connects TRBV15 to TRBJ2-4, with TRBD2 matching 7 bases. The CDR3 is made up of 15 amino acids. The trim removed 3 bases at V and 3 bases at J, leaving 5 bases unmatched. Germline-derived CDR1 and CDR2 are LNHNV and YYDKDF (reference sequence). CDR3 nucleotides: TGTGCCACCAGCAGGGGGGGGAACAGCAAAAACATTCAGTACTTC. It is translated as CATSRGGNSKNIQYF.

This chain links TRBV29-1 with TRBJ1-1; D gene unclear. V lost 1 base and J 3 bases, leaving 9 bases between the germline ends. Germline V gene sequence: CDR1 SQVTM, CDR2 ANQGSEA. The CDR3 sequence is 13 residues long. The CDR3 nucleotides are TGCAGCGTTGAAGTCTCGGTGGACACTGAAGCTTTCTTT. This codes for CSVEVSVDTEAFF. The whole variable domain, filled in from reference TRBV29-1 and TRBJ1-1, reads SAVISQKPSRDICQRGTSLTIQCQVDSQVTMMFWYRQQPGQSLTLIATANQGSEATYESGFVIDKFPISRPNLTFSTLTVSNMSPEDSSIYLCSVEVSVDTEAFFGQGTRLTVV.

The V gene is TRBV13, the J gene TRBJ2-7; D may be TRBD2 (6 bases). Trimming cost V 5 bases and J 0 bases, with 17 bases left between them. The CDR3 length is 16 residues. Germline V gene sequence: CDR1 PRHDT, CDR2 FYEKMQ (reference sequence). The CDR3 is CASSPLGTEGSYEQYF. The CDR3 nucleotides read TGTGCCAGCAGCCCTCTCGGGACTGAGGGCTCCTACGAGCAGTACTTC.

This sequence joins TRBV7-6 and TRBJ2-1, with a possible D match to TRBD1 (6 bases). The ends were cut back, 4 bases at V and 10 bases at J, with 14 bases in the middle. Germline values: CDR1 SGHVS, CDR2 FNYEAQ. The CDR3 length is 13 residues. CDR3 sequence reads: CASSSKPGHEQFF. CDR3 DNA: TGTGCCAGCAGCTCAAAACCGGGACACGAGCAGTTCTTC.

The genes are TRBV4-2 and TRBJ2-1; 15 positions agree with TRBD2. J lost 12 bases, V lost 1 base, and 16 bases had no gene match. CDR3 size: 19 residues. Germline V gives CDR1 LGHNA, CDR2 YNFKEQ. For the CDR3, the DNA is TGTGCCAGCAGCCAAGTGACGCCGGGACTAGCGGGGGGCCCCGAAGGGCAGTTCTTC. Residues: CASSQVTPGLAGGPEGQFF.

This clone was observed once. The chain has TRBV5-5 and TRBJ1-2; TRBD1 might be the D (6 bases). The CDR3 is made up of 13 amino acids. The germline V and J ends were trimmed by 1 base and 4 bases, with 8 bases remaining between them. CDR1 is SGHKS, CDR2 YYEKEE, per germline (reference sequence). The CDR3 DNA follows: TGTGCCAGCAGCTTGAGACAGGCCTATGGCTACACCTTC. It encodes CASSLRQAYGYTF.

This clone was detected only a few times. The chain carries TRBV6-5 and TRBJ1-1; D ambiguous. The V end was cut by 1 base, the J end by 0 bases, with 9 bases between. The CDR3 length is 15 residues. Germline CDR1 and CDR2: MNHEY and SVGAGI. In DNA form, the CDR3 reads TGTGCCAGCAGTTACTTGGGCTCCATGAACACTGAAGCTTTCTTT. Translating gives CASSYLGSMNTEAFF.

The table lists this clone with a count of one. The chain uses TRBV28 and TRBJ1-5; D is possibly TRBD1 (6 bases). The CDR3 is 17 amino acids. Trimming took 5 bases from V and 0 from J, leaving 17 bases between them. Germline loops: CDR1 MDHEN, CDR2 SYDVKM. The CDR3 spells CASSVERTVISNQPQHF. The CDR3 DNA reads TGTGCCAGCAGTGTAGAGAGGACAGTTATTAGCAATCAGCCCCAGCATTTT.

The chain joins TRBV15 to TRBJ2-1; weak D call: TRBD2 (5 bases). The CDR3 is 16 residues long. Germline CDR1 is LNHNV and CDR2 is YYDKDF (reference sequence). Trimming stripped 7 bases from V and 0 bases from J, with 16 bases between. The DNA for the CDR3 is TGTGCCACCACTGGGGAGCAGGCCTCCTCCTACAATGAGCAGTTCTTC. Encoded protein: CATTGEQASSYNEQFF.